These 2 T cell receptor beta chains share one sample of origin, sequenced in a study of PD-L1 blockade in urothelial cancer. Using immunoSEQ multiplex PCR, the repertoire was profiled, and TCRdb retains in-frame clones only, with some absent. This sample yields fewer than 50,000 clones, of which approximately 92% are seen a single time; around 8.3% belongs to the top ten. Sequences were derived from PBMCs, sampled around atezolizumab (anti-PD-L1) treatment. The receptor set was obtained from a man between 65 and 80 years old with urothelial cancer.

The chain carries TRBV18 and TRBJ1-5, with TRBD1 as a possible D gene (6 bases). This CDR3 has 16 amino acids. CDR1 and CDR2 from the germline V gene are KGHSH and LQKENI. Trimming removed 4 bases from V and 3 bases from J, with 16 bases in between. In DNA, the CDR3 is TGTGCCAGCTCACGATCCGGACAGCTATTCAATCAGCCCCAGCATTTT. This encodes CASSRSGQLFNQPQHF.

J is TRBJ1-2 and V is TRBV5-1; 7 bases match TRBD1. Germline CDR1 and CDR2: SGHRS and YFSETQ. The CDR3 has 13 amino acids. The V segment lost 4 bases and the J segment 6 bases; nucleotides outside the gene matches: 6. The CDR3 DNA reads as TGCGCCAGCAGCAGTACAGGGGAGGATGGCTACACCTTC. Protein product: CASSSTGEDGYTF.